This entry concerns a single T cell receptor beta chain. This receptor's antigen is unknown. The input lacks base qualities; no much larger clone sits a single base away. The library was generated by the immunoSEQ multiplex PCR assay. The source is immuneACCESS, and TCRdb retained only in-frame sequences with V and J called. Part of the clones is not carried over; for the studies checked, unresolved V genes explain less than half of this, and the remainder is unexplained. The sample table contains about 60,000 clones; only one count was recorded for 80% to 95% of them. The ten most abundant clones make up approximately 4.5% of the sample. The sample comes from a study of technical replicates of blood from several donors (dated 2017 in TCRdb). The germline V gene gives CDR1 as SGHRS and CDR2 as YFSETQ. The CDR3 starts with the cysteine, ends with the phenylalanine, and has 15 residues. Of all the DNA, just the CDR3 is kept, 45 bases in frame from base 1. Trimming accounts for 5 bases at V and 5 bases at J, while the number of junction bases matched to no gene is 8.

The clonotype comes from a human donor in good health. Some clones in this sample may be carry-over from other donors' samples. The sequencing input was PBMCs. This receptor chain uses TRBV5-1 and TRBJ2-3; 10 bases in the middle match TRBD2. The CDR3 amino acid sequence is: CASRTSGRVEDTQYF. The DNA sequence is given as TGCGCCAGCAGGACGAGCGGGAGGGTTGAAGATACGCAGTATTTT. Joined to the reference TRBV5-1 and TRBJ2-3 proteins, this CDR3 gives the full variable domain: KAGVTQTPRYLIKTRGQQVTLSCSPISGHRSVSWYQQTPGQGLQFLFEYFSETQRNKGNFPGRFSGRQFSNSRSEMNVSTLELGDSALYLCASRTSGRVEDTQYFGPGTRLTVL.